Following are 20 T cell receptor beta chains from one sample sequenced in a study of CD8 T cells in ankylosing spondylitis. In TCRdb, the 5' RACE reads were re-called with MiXCR into one record per CDR3 protein. The sample consists of 25,000 to 35,000 distinct CDR3 sequences, around 6.7% of them appearing once. Sequenced sample: blood, either unsorted or a sorted T cell fraction (not recorded which). Receptor source: a male donor with ankylosing spondylitis or in good health (not recorded which).

This clonotype was seen ten or more times. V and J are TRBV28 and TRBJ2-2; D gene ambiguous. Germline-derived CDR1 and CDR2 are MDHEN and SYDVKM. Trimming pared 7 bases from V and 8 bases from J, leaving 11 bases between. The CDR3 spans 12 residues. The CDR3 DNA follows: TGTGCCAGCACCCTGACTGTTGGGGAGCTGTTTTTT. The encoded protein is CASTLTVGELFF.

This clonotype was counted ten times or more. The rearrangement uses TRBV3-1 and TRBJ2-2; no reliable D call. CDR1 and CDR2 from the germline V gene are LGHDT and YNNKEL (reference sequence). CDR3 length: 15 amino acids. V lost 3 bases and J lost 6, with 14 bases in between. The CDR3 region is CASSQETIVAGELFF. In nucleotides, the CDR3 is TGTGCCAGCAGCCAGGAAACTATAGTGGCCGGGGAGCTGTTTTTT.

This clonotype was counted between two and nine times. This chain links TRBV29-1 with TRBJ2-1, with D perhaps matching TRBD2 (5 bases). The V and J ends lost 4 bases and 2 bases respectively, with 9 bases between them. CDR3 length: 13 residues. The V gene's germline CDR1 is SQVTM and CDR2 ANQGSEA. The CDR3 coding sequence is TGCAGCGTTGGGACCGGGGCCTACAATGAGCAGTTCTTC. As protein: CSVGTGAYNEQFF.

This chain uses TRBV20-1 with TRBJ2-1; the D is unclear. V shed 1 base and J shed 4 bases, with 17 bases lying between them. This CDR3 has 16 residues. Germline V gene sequence: CDR1 DFQATT, CDR2 SNEGSKA (reference sequence). The DNA for the CDR3 is TGCAGTGCTAGAGCGGCGTCAAGCCCCAGTTACAATGAGCAGTTCTTC. Its translation: CSARAASSPSYNEQFF.

This clonotype has ten or more counts. The chain uses TRBV20-1 and TRBJ2-1, with 10 bases that match TRBD1. The CDR3 spans 13 residues. CDR1 is DFQATT and CDR2 is SNEGSKA in the germline V gene (reference sequence). Written as DNA, the CDR3 is TGCAGCGAGGGGACAGGGGCATACAATGAGCAGTTCTTC. Translation: CSEGTGAYNEQFF.

The table lists this clonotype with many counts. The chain employs TRBV3-1 and TRBJ2-3; 10 bases are shared with TRBD2. This CDR3 contains 18 residues. Trimming removed 4 bases from V and 5 bases from J; junction bases left unmatched: 15. From germline, CDR1 is LGHDT and CDR2 YNNKEL (reference sequence). The CDR3 DNA sequence: TGTGCCAGCAGCCCCTCTCAACTAGCGGGACCCAAAAAAGATACGCAGTATTTT. Translating it yields CASSPSQLAGPKKDTQYF.

This clonotype was observed many times. V is TRBV9 and J is TRBJ2-1; a weak D match, TRBD1 (6 bases). The V end was cut by 2 bases, the J end by 0 bases, with 9 bases between. The CDR3 is 15 amino acids. Looked up from germline, CDR1 is SGDLS and CDR2 is YYNGEE. The CDR3 loop is CASSVQGNSYNEQFF. Here the CDR3 DNA reads TGTGCCAGCAGCGTTCAGGGGAACTCCTACAATGAGCAGTTCTTC.

CDR3 bases: TGTGCCACCAGTGATTTGGGAAGCGGGAGGGACAATGAGCAGTTCTTC. Protein: CATSDLGSGRDNEQFF. The chain links TRBV24-1 to TRBJ2-1; 10 bases map to TRBD2. The germline gives CDR1 KGHDR, CDR2 SFDVKD. V was clipped by 0 bases and J by 5 bases; unmatched bases: 3. The CDR3 covers 16 residues.

This clonotype occurred many times. The chain links TRBV29-1 to TRBJ2-1; D is perhaps TRBD1 (6 bases). CDR3 length: 12 residues. Trimming stripped 8 bases from V and 6 bases from J, with 14 bases between. The V gene's germline CDR1 is SQVTM and CDR2 ANQGSEA. CDR3 DNA: TGCAGCTCGGGACACATACTCAATGAGCAGTTCTTC. It yields the protein CSSGHILNEQFF.

Ten or more counts support this clonotype. The gene calls are TRBV27 and TRBJ2-1, with 12 nucleotides matching TRBD2. The CDR3 is made up of 19 amino acids. Trimming took 2 bases from V and 4 from J; bases not matched to a gene: 12. Looked up from germline, CDR1 is MNHEY and CDR2 is SMNVEV (reference sequence). Written as DNA, the CDR3 is TGTGCCAGCAGTTTAATGGCTGGACTAGCGGGGAGCCTATACAATGAGCAGTTCTTC. It is translated as CASSLMAGLAGSLYNEQFF.

In this sample, this clonotype turned up many times. The chain combines TRBV5-1 with TRBJ2-7, with D perhaps TRBD1 (5 bases). V was trimmed by 4 bases and J by 5 bases, leaving 16 bases between them. The CDR3 extends over 14 amino acids. CDR1 is SGHRS, CDR2 YFSETQ, per germline. CDR3 nucleotides: TGCGCCAGCAGCCTAAGGGGATTTGCTAACGAGCAGTACTTC. Translated, it gives CASSLRGFANEQYF.

This clonotype has a count of ten or more. The gene calls are TRBV24-1 and TRBJ2-3; 11 bases are a match to TRBD2. This CDR3 has 15 residues. The trim removed 5 bases at V and 6 bases at J, leaving 6 bases unmatched. Germline lookup yields CDR1 KGHDR and CDR2 SFDVKD. CDR3 in DNA: TGTGCCACCAGTGTCACTAGCGGGAGTTTGGATACGCAGTATTTT. Amino acid sequence: CATSVTSGSLDTQYF.

This clonotype was counted at least ten times. This chain connects TRBV12-3 or TRBV12-4 to TRBJ2-4; 8 nucleotides match TRBD1. This CDR3 is 14 amino acids long. V lost 7 bases to trimming and J lost 4 bases; unmatched junction nucleotides: 6. For the CDR3, the DNA is TGTGCCAGCACAGGGGGACAGGTTAAAAACATTCAGTACTTC. Translation gives CASTGGQVKNIQYF.

V gene TRBV4-1 combines with J gene TRBJ2-1; D is undetermined. V dropped 2 bases and J dropped 8 bases, with 13 bases sitting between them. The CDR3 is 14 residues long. Germline loops: CDR1 MGHRA, CDR2 YSYEKL. CDR3 protein: CASSQILRLHEQFF. CDR3 DNA sequence: TGCGCCAGCAGCCAAATACTTAGGCTACATGAGCAGTTCTTC.

The chain is built from TRBV18 and TRBJ1-1; D gene ambiguous. V dropped 4 bases and J dropped 0 bases, with 9 bases sitting between them. The CDR3 runs 14 residues. Looked up from germline, CDR1 is KGHSH and CDR2 is LQKENI. The CDR3 region has the DNA TGTGCCAGCTCACTTAGCACGGTGAACACTGAAGCTTTCTTT. This translates into CASSLSTVNTEAFF.

Many counts were recorded for this clonotype. V and J are TRBV5-1 and TRBJ1-3; no firm D call. The germline V gene has CDR1 SGHRS and CDR2 YFSETQ. The V end was cut by 0 bases, the J end by 4 bases, with 8 bases between. The CDR3 is made up of 14 amino acids. The CDR3 spells CASSLGSSGNTIYF. The CDR3 DNA follows: TGCGCCAGCAGCTTGGGTTCAAGCGGAAACACCATATATTTT.

This clonotype was seen repeatedly, ten times or more. The CDR3 nucleotides read TGTGCCAGCAGCTTGGCCCGGCAAGAGACCCAGTACTTC. Amino acid sequence: CASSLARQETQYF. The chain joins TRBV5-5 to TRBJ2-5; no reliable D call. V gave up 0 bases and J gave up 2 bases, with 5 bases separating them. The CDR3 totals 13 residues. CDR1 and CDR2 from the germline V gene are SGHKS and YYEKEE (reference sequence).

This clonotype was seen repeatedly, ten times or more. This chain connects TRBV18 to TRBJ2-7; 7 nucleotides agree with TRBD1. CDR1 and CDR2 from the germline V gene are KGHSH and LQKENI. The V gene end was trimmed by 5 bases and the J gene end by 2 bases; junction bases not matched to a gene: 6. This CDR3 has 14 residues. The DNA of the CDR3 is TGTGCCAGCTCAACACAGGGACAGACCTACGAGCAGTACTTC. Its protein product is CASSTQGQTYEQYF. The whole variable domain, filled in from reference TRBV18 and TRBJ2-7, reads NAGVMQNPRHLVRRRGQEARLRCSPMKGHSHVYWYRQLPEEGLKFMVYLQKENIIDESGMPKERFSAEFPKEGPSILRIQQVVRGDSAAYFCASSTQGQTYEQYFGPGTRLTVT.

This clonotype was recorded at least ten times. The rearrangement uses TRBV11-1 and TRBJ2-3; D not resolved. V gave up 5 bases and J gave up 1 base, with 22 bases separating them. CDR1 is SGHAT and CDR2 is FQDESV in the germline V gene (reference sequence). The CDR3 length is 18 residues. The CDR3 nucleotides read TGTGCCAGCAGCGGCCGCGCCGTAGCCGGTGGGGGCACAGATACGCAGTATTTT. Residues: CASSGRAVAGGGTDTQYF.

This clonotype was seen ten or more times. The chain is built from TRBV12-3 or TRBV12-4 and TRBJ1-5, with D perhaps matching TRBD1 (6 bases). Between the trimmed V and J ends, which lost 2 bases and 6 bases, there was a span of 14 bases. The CDR3 covers 15 residues. The CDR3 sequence: CASSLSAGAGQPQHF. CDR3 nucleotide sequence: TGTGCCAGCAGTTTATCCGCAGGGGCAGGTCAGCCCCAGCATTTT.